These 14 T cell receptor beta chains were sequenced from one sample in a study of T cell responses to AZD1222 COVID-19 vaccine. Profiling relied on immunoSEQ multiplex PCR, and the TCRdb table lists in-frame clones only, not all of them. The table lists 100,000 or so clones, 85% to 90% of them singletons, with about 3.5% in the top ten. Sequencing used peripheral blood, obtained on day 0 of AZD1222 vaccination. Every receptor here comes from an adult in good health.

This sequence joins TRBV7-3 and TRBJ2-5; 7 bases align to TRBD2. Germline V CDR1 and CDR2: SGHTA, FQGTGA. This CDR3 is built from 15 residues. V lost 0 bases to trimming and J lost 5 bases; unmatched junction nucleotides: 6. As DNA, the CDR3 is TGTGCCAGCAGCTTAACTGGACTAGGACCGGAGACCCAGTACTTC. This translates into CASSLTGLGPETQYF.

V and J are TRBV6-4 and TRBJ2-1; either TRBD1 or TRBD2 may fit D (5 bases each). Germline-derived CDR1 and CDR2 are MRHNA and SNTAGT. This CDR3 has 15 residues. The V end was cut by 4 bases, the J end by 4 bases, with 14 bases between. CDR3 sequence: CASSVGARLYNEQFF. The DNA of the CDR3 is TGTGCCAGCAGTGTCGGGGCCCGCCTTTACAATGAGCAGTTCTTC.

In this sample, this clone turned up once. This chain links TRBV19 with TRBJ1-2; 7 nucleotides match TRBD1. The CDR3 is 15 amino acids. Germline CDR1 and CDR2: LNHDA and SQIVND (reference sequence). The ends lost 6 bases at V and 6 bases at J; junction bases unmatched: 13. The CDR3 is CASSLTGSSAHGYTF. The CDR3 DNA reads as TGTGCCAGTAGCCTGACAGGGTCTTCGGCCCATGGCTACACCTTC. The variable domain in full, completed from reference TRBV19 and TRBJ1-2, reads DGGITQSPKYLFRKEGQNVTLSCEQNLNHDAMYWYRQDPGQGLRLIYYSQIVNDFQKGDIAEGYSVSREKKESFPLTVTSAQKNPTAFYLCASSLTGSSAHGYTFGSGTRLTVV.

DNA of the CDR3: TGTGCCAGCAGCTTAGGAGGCCTAGGTACCGGAAACACCATATATTTT. Protein product: CASSLGGLGTGNTIYF. The chain joins TRBV7-2 to TRBJ1-3; no firm D call. Trimming removed 1 base at V and 4 bases at J, with 14 bases between. CDR3 length equals 16 residues. The germline gives CDR1 SGHTA, CDR2 FQGNSA.

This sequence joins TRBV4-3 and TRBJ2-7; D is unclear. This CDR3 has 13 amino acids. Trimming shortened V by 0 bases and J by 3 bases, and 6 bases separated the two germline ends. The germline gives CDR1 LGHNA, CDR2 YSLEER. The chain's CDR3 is CASSQDLLYEQYF. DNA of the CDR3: TGCGCCAGCAGCCAAGATTTACTCTACGAGCAGTACTTC.

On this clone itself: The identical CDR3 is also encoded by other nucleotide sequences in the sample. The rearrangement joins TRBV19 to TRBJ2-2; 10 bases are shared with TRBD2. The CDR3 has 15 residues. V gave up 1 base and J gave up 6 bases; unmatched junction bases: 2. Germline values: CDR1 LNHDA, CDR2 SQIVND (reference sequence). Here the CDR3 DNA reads TGTGCCAGTAGTATAGCCAGCGGGGGGGCCGGGGAGCTGTTTTTT. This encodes CASSIASGGAGELFF. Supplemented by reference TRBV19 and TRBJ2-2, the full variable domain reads DGGITQSPKYLFRKEGQNVTLSCEQNLNHDAMYWYRQDPGQGLRLIYYSQIVNDFQKGDIAEGYSVSREKKESFPLTVTSAQKNPTAFYLCASSIASGGAGELFFGEGSRLTVL.

CDR3 bases: TGTGCCACAGATGTGGGGGCGACTAGCACAGATACGCAGTATTTT. Translated: CATDVGATSTDTQYF. The V call is TRBV10-3, the J call TRBJ2-3, with D possibly TRBD1 on 6 matching bases. The V gene lost 10 bases and the J gene lost 0 bases, with 17 bases spanning the gap. This CDR3 spans 15 amino acids. Germline V CDR1 and CDR2: ENHRY, SYGVKD.

CDR3 loop: CASSPWGDYEQYF. The CDR3 region has the DNA TGTGCCAGCAGCCCGTGGGGGGACTACGAGCAGTACTTC. The chain links TRBV5-5 to TRBJ2-7; tentative D call: TRBD2 (6 bases). The CDR3 sequence is 13 residues long. The germline gives CDR1 SGHKS, CDR2 YYEKEE (reference sequence). Trimming shortened V by 4 bases and J by 3 bases, and 11 bases separated the two germline ends.

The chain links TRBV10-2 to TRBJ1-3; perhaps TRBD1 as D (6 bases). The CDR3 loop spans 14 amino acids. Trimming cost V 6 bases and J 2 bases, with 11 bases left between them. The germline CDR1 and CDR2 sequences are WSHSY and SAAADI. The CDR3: CASRQGSPGNTIYF. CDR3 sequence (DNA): TGCGCCAGCAGACAGGGCAGTCCTGGAAACACCATATATTTT.

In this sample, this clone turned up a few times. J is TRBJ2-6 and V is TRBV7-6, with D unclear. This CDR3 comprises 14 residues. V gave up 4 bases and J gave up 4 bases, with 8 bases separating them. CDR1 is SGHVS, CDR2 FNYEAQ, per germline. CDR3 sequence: CASSSPGGANVLTF. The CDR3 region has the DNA TGTGCCAGCAGCTCACCTGGAGGGGCCAACGTCCTGACTTTC.

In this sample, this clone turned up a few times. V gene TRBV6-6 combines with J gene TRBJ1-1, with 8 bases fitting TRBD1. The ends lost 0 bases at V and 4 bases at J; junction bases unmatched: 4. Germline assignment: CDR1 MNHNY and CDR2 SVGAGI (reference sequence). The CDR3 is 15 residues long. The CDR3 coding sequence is TGTGCCAGCAGTTACTCTTTGACAGGGGCCACTGAAGCTTTCTTT. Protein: CASSYSLTGATEAFF.

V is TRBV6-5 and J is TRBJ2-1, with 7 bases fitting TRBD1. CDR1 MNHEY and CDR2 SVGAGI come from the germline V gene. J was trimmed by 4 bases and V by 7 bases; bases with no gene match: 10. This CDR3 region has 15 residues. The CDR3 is CASIRDRNFYNEQFF. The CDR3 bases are TGTGCCAGCATACGGGACAGAAATTTTTACAATGAGCAGTTCTTC.

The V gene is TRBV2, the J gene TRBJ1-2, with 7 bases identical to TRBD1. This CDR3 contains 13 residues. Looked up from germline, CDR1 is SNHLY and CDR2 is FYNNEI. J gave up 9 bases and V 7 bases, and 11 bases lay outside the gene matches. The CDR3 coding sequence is TGTGCCAGCAATACGGGACAGTTCGGAAGCTACACCTTC. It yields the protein CASNTGQFGSYTF.

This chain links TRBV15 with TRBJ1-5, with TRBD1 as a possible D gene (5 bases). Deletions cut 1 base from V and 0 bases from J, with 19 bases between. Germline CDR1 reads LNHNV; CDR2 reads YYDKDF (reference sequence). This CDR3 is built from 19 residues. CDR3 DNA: TGTGCCACCAGCAGAGTGGGAGTCTCGGGGGTGGCTAGCAATCAGCCCCAGCATTTT. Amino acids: CATSRVGVSGVASNQPQHF. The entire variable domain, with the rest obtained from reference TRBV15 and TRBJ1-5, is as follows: DAMVIQNPRYQVTQFGKPVTLSCSQTLNHNVMYWYQQKSSQAPKLLFHYYDKDFNNEADTPDNFQSRRPNTSFCFLDIRSPGLGDTAMYLCATSRVGVSGVASNQPQHFGDGTRLSIL.